This T cell receptor (beta chain) was recovered during a study of shared clonotypes between healthy human individuals. Generated by immunoSEQ multiplex PCR, the TCRdb table keeps only in-frame clones and is missing some. The table includes fewer than 1.4 million clones, 78% detected once. With 0 bases removed from V and 6 bases from J, the gap between germline ends came to 12 bases. Germline lookup yields CDR1 GTSNPN and CDR2 SVGIG (reference sequence). The length of the CDR3 is 14 residues. Naive CD45RA+ and memory CD45RA-negative subsets were split from CD4+ cells. The sample consisted of memory CD4+ T cells from PBMCs. Subset of the sample: CD45RA-negative fraction. The rearrangement joins TRBV30 to TRBJ1-5; D is perhaps TRBD1 (5 bases). The clonotype was recovered from a man aged 18 to 35 in good health. Some clones in this sample may be carry-over from other donors' samples. CDR3 in amino acids: CAWSVIQAGQPQHF. In DNA, the CDR3 is TGTGCCTGGAGTGTAATACAGGCGGGTCAGCCCCAGCATTTT.